This T cell receptor beta chain is drawn from a study of T cells in Graves' hyperthyroidism and ophthalmopathy. Whole-study results and caveats: Stable hyperthyroidism and ophthalmopathy were separated using 13 V-J signatures.

With V trimmed by 5 bases and J by 4 bases, 10 bases remained unmatched. CDR1 and CDR2 from the germline V gene are KGHSH and LQKENI. The CDR3 consists of 15 residues. RNA transcripts were the template for amplifying TCR beta CDR3 regions. Primed by the HTBI set, a first-round RT-PCR was run on the TCR CDR3. TCRdb reanalysed the multiplex PCR reads using MiXCR and keeps one entry per CDR3 protein. The repertoire consists of 500,000 to 800,000 distinct CDR3 sequences, with more than 14% occurring once and the leading ten covering 9.5% to 15%. This clonotype appeared a few times. As yet, its antigen is unknown. With duration under 3 months, ophthalmopathy was active: Clinical Activity Score at least 3, NOSPECS at least 4.

The sequence derives from a woman between 50 and 59 years old with Graves' ophthalmopathy. Sequenced: blood. V is TRBV18 and J is TRBJ1-2, with TRBD1 matching over 7 bases. DNA for the CDR3: TGTGCCAGCTCAGCAGACAGGGCTTCCCGCTATGGCTACACCTTC. Its translation is CASSADRASRYGYTF.